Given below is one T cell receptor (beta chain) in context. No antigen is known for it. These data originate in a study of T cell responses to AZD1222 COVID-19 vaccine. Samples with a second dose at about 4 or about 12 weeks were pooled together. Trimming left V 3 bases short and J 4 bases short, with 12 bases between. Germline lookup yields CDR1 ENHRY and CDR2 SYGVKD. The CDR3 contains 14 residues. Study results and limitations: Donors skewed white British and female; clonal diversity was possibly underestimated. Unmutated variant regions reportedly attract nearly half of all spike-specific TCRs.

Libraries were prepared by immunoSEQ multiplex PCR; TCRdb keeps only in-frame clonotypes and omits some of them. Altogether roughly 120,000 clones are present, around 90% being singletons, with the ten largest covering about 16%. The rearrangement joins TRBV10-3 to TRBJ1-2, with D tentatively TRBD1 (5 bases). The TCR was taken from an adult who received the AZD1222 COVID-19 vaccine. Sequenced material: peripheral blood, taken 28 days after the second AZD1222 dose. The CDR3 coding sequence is TGTGCCATCAGTGAAGGGGATTTGGTCTATGGCTACACCTTC. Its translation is CAISEGDLVYGYTF.